In this sample, the clone carrying this TCR beta chain turned up once. The data stem from a study of shared clonotypes between healthy human individuals. Germline V gene lookup returns CDR1 LGHNA and CDR2 YNFKEQ. V lost 1 base and J 4 bases, leaving 14 bases between the germline ends. This CDR3 has 15 residues. Every subset had its genomic DNA shared out evenly among several immunoSEQ plates. Clones were read by immunoSEQ multiplex PCR, and TCRdb kept only the in-frame ones, dropping some. The sample records about 690,000 clones, less than 95% being singletons. Sequenced: memory CD8+ T cells from PBMCs. The sample's subset: CD45RO+ cells pooled with CCR7-negative TemRA cells. This chain links TRBV4-2 with TRBJ2-7, with D maybe TRBD2 (7 bases). This sequence was found in a man between 18 and 35 years old in good health. Some clones in this sample may be carry-over from other donors' samples. The CDR3 reads CASSQVRGGGYEQYF. In DNA, the CDR3 is TGTGCCAGCAGCCAAGTTAGAGGGGGAGGGTACGAGCAGTACTTC.